This T cell receptor (beta chain) stems from a study of cytomegalovirus exposure and HLA in healthy donors. Study findings and constraints: Most TCR beta V segments were productive about 87% or about 30% of the time in an earlier analysis. TCR beta sequences numbering fewer than 20,000 were associated with HLA alleles at 0.05 false discovery rate in a later analysis. Rarity marked most TCR sequences, yet some public TCRs occurred in many donors. What TCR beta sequences reportedly achieved was accurate prediction of HLA-A and HLA-B alleles in most subjects.

Note on this clone: The antigen remains undetermined.

V was trimmed by 2 bases and J by 6 bases, leaving 18 bases between them. This CDR3 is built from 16 residues. Germline CDR1 KGHSH, CDR2 LQKENI. Researchers ran the PCR with 60 Vbeta and 13 Jbeta primers. The table came from immunoSEQ multiplex PCR; TCRdb's copy has only in-frame clones and leaves some out. The table records around 130,000 clones, around 83% of them present only once. The material sequenced was PBMCs. This TCR came from a woman under 30 in good health and CMV-seropositive. The gene calls are TRBV18 and TRBJ2-3, with D perhaps matching TRBD2 (6 bases). CDR3 sequence: CASSPSTSPIRDTQYF. The CDR3 bases are TGTGCCAGCTCACCAAGCACTAGCCCCATCAGGGATACGCAGTATTTT.